The clone carrying this T cell receptor (beta chain) was observed a handful of times. Antigen unknown. The data were taken from a study of early T cells in non-severe SARS-CoV-2 infection. Looking at the study overall: Sequencing used unsorted whole-blood bulk RNA, so chains lack pairing.

General observations from the study: Private and CD4 specificities were missed by VDJdb matching, skewed to anti-spike CD8.

Researchers tagged individual cDNA molecules with unique molecular identifiers. TCRdb recomputed calls from the 5' RACE reads with MiXCR, one row per CDR3 protein. Among about 130,000 distinct CDR3 sequences listed, 15% were seen once. Source material: whole blood. The receptor comes from an adult who was a healthcare worker with PCR-confirmed SARS-CoV-2 infection or an uninfected control (not recorded which).

CDR3 sequence (DNA): TGTGCTAGTGTCTTTAGCGGGGGCCGGGAGCAGTTCTTC. Residues: CASVFSGGREQFF. The gene calls are TRBV12-5 and TRBJ2-1; 9 positions match TRBD2. The CDR3 spans 13 residues. With V trimmed by 7 bases and J by 10 bases, 8 bases remained unmatched. Germline-derived CDR1 and CDR2 are LGHNT and FRNRAP.